One sample yielded the 14 T cell receptor beta chains listed below, sequenced in a study of T cells after yellow fever vaccination. One entry per CDR3 protein, called by TCRdb with MiXCR from the 5' RACE reads. This sample yields 320,000 or so distinct CDR3 sequences, of which approximately 8% are seen a single time; 15% to 20% belongs to the top ten. Sequencing used PBMCs, obtained approximately 40 days after the first yellow fever vaccination. Source of these receptors: a man aged 18 to 30 who received the YFV17D yellow fever vaccine.

CDR3 sequence: CSVEEPRRTSGGGEQFF. The CDR3 nucleotides are TGCAGCGTTGAAGAGCCGAGACGGACTAGCGGGGGAGGAGAGCAGTTCTTC. J is TRBJ2-1 and V is TRBV29-1; 13 nucleotides match TRBD2. The CDR3 consists of 17 residues. Germline V CDR1 and CDR2: SQVTM, ANQGSEA. V gave up 0 bases and J gave up 10 bases; unmatched junction bases: 12.

The chain has TRBV6-2 or TRBV6-3 and TRBJ2-7; 7 bases map to TRBD2. The trim removed 2 bases at V and 7 bases at J, leaving 5 bases unmatched. Germline V lookup: CDR1 MNHEY, CDR2 SVGEGT. This CDR3 has 13 residues. The DNA for the CDR3 is TGTGCCAGCAGTTACGGGAGGGGTTGGGAGCAGTACTTC. Encoded protein: CASSYGRGWEQYF.

Many counts were recorded for this clonotype. The chain carries TRBV6-5 and TRBJ2-5; no clear D. The ends were cut back, 4 bases at V and 5 bases at J, with 20 bases in the middle. Germline V gene data show CDR1 as MNHEY and CDR2 as SVGAGI. The CDR3 extends over 16 amino acids. CDR3 protein: CASSSRTGIGSETQYF. CDR3 sequence (DNA): TGTGCCAGCAGTTCCCGGACGGGCATCGGCTCGGAGACCCAGTACTTC.

The rearrangement joins TRBV14 to TRBJ2-5, with unresolved D. Trimming cost V 4 bases and J 5 bases, with 29 bases left between them. In germline, CDR1 is SGHDN, CDR2 FVKESK. The CDR3 contains 19 residues. The CDR3 loop is CASSRLGESPRRRGETQYF. For the CDR3, the DNA is TGTGCCAGCAGCCGACTCGGTGAGAGCCCTAGACGTCGTGGGGAGACCCAGTACTTC. The variable domain in full, completed from reference TRBV14 and TRBJ2-5, reads EAGVTQFPSHSVIEKGQTVTLRCDPISGHDNLYWYRRVMGKEIKFLLHFVKESKQDESGMPNNRFLAERTGGTYSTLKVQPAELEDSGVYFCASSRLGESPRRRGETQYFGPGTRLLVL.

This clonotype was found many times. This sequence joins TRBV3-1 and TRBJ1-1; D not certain. The CDR3 consists of 15 residues. Germline lookup yields CDR1 LGHDT and CDR2 YNNKEL (reference sequence). The V end lost 4 bases, the J end lost 2 bases, and 14 bases lay between the germline ends. CDR3 amino acids: CASSPGFGFNTEAFF. CDR3 bases: TGTGCCAGCAGCCCTGGATTTGGATTTAACACTGAAGCTTTCTTT.

This sequence joins TRBV11-2 and TRBJ1-2, with 7 bases fitting TRBD1. CDR3 size: 15 residues. Losses at the gene ends were 6 bases for V and 8 bases for J; bases not matched to a gene: 15. Per the germline V gene, CDR1 is SGHAT and CDR2 is FQNNGV. The CDR3: CASRRPGTVAGGYTF. The DNA of the CDR3 is TGTGCCAGCAGGCGACCCGGGACAGTGGCAGGCGGCTACACCTTC.

This clonotype was seen a few times. The chain uses TRBV3-1 and TRBJ1-6; 7 nucleotides match TRBD1. Trimming cost V 2 bases and J 6 bases; bases outside gene matches: 7. This CDR3 contains 16 residues. CDR1 is LGHDT and CDR2 is YNNKEL in the germline V gene (reference sequence). The CDR3 reads CASSQRGQVRNSPLHF. In DNA, the CDR3 is TGTGCCAGCAGCCAAAGGGGGCAGGTTCGTAATTCACCCCTCCACTTT.

This clonotype was counted between two and nine times. The chain links TRBV19 to TRBJ1-5; TRBD1 is a possible D gene (5 bases). The CDR3 sequence is 15 residues long. Looked up from germline, CDR1 is LNHDA and CDR2 is SQIVND (reference sequence). V was cut by 5 bases and J by 7 bases, with 18 bases left in between. CDR3 residues: CASSPWGGSGQPQHF. The DNA for the CDR3 is TGTGCCAGTAGTCCCTGGGGGGGAAGCGGCCAGCCCCAGCATTTT.

The rearrangement links TRBV11-2 to TRBJ1-2, with 8 bases fitting TRBD1. The CDR3 loop spans 14 amino acids. The V segment lost 5 bases and the J segment 2 bases; nucleotides outside the gene matches: 4. Germline V gene lookup returns CDR1 SGHAT and CDR2 FQNNGV. CDR3 DNA sequence: TGTGCCAGCAGCATGGACAGGGTAAACTATGGCTACACCTTC. Residues: CASSMDRVNYGYTF.

This clonotype was observed a few times. This chain links TRBV20-1 with TRBJ2-3; 11 nucleotides line up with TRBD2. J was trimmed by 9 bases and V by 4 bases; bases with no gene match: 12. CDR3 size: 15 residues. CDR1 DFQATT and CDR2 SNEGSKA come from the germline V gene (reference sequence). CDR3 loop: CSANSFLAGGSTQYF. The CDR3 DNA follows: TGCAGTGCTAATAGTTTCCTAGCGGGGGGCTCGACGCAGTATTTT.

The chain has TRBV24-1 and TRBJ1-1; 8 bases fit TRBD1. There are 15 residues in the CDR3. V lost 4 bases, J lost 5 bases, and 8 bases stayed unmatched. Germline V gene sequence: CDR1 KGHDR, CDR2 SFDVKD. The CDR3 loop reads CATSEYETGGTEAFF. The CDR3 region has the DNA TGTGCCACCAGTGAGTACGAAACAGGGGGGACTGAAGCTTTCTTT.

The gene calls are TRBV5-4 and TRBJ2-1; 7 bases map to TRBD2. From germline, CDR1 is SGHNT and CDR2 YYREEE (reference sequence). The CDR3 is 16 amino acids. Trimming cost V 0 bases and J 2 bases; bases outside gene matches: 5. DNA of the CDR3: TGTGCCAGCAGCTTGGGCGGGGGACCTCCCTACAATGAGCAGTTCTTC. Translating it yields CASSLGGGPPYNEQFF.

The chain couples TRBV7-3 to TRBJ1-1; TRBD1 is a possible D gene (5 bases). The CDR3 runs 14 residues. The germline CDR1 and CDR2 sequences are SGHTA and FQGTGA. The V gene lost 4 bases and the J gene lost 4 bases, with 13 bases spanning the gap. The DNA for the CDR3 is TGTGCCAGCAGCTCCCTTGGCCAGGGCACTGAAGCTTTCTTT. Protein sequence: CASSSLGQGTEAFF.

This clonotype occurred many times. The chain carries TRBV4-3 and TRBJ2-3; no clear D. The CDR3 length is 15 residues. V lost 0 bases and J lost 2, with 9 bases in between. Germline V CDR1 and CDR2: LGHNA, YSLEER. Written as DNA, the CDR3 is TGCGCCAGCAGCCAAGATCGAGAAGCCACAGATACGCAGTATTTT. This translates into CASSQDREATDTQYF.